This T cell receptor (beta chain) came from a study of T cell clonotyping in hematopoietic cell transplantation. Study-wide results and limits: Cells were unsorted, so CD4 and CD8 contributions were not separated.

The germline V gene encodes CDR1 MNHEY and CDR2 SMNVEV (reference sequence). There are 16 residues in the CDR3. The ends lost 0 bases at V and 3 bases at J; junction bases unmatched: 3. With respect to this clone: What it binds is not known.

Repertoires were generated with immunoSEQ multiplex PCR, while TCRdb's copy carries only in-frame clones and drops some. This sample has around 37,000 clones, with 75% to 90% found just once. As to time point: recipient sample about 28 days before transplant, after cytoreduction. The rearrangement uses TRBV27 and TRBJ2-7; 12 bases are shared with TRBD2. The source was peripheral blood mononuclear cells, collected before stem cell transplant. The clonotype originates from a man in his 60s with acute myeloid leukemia. Some clones in this sample may be carry-over from other donors' samples. The CDR3 nucleotides are TGTGCCAGCAGTTTATCAGGACTAGCGGGGCACTACGAGCAGTACTTC. This encodes CASSLSGLAGHYEQYF.